This T cell receptor (beta chain) was captured by sequencing in a study of T cell responses to AZD1222 COVID-19 vaccine. Findings and caveats of the study: Increased Spike-specific TCR breadth and depth were observed after two AZD1222 doses. Only 5 or 6 people who got AZD1222 tested seropositive at baseline. Most donors were white British and more were female, and clonal diversity was possibly underestimated.

The CDR3 consists of 16 residues. Trimming stripped 4 bases from V and 0 bases from J, with 13 bases between. Germline V gives CDR1 SGHTA, CDR2 FQGTGA. The analysis combined second doses at about 4 or about 12 weeks. Profiled with immunoSEQ multiplex PCR; TCRdb holds only in-frame clones, not every one. Counted here are around 140,000 clones, around 90% occurring once; the ten biggest clones make up 3.5% to 4.5%. On this clone: The target antigen is unknown.

The source was peripheral blood, collected 28 days after the second AZD1222 dose. V gene TRBV7-3 combines with J gene TRBJ2-1; weak D call: TRBD2 (5 bases). This sequence originates from an adult who received the AZD1222 COVID-19 vaccine. The CDR3 sequence: CASSSFGSGSYNEQFF. Written as DNA, the CDR3 is TGTGCCAGCAGCTCGTTTGGGAGCGGCTCCTACAATGAGCAGTTCTTC.